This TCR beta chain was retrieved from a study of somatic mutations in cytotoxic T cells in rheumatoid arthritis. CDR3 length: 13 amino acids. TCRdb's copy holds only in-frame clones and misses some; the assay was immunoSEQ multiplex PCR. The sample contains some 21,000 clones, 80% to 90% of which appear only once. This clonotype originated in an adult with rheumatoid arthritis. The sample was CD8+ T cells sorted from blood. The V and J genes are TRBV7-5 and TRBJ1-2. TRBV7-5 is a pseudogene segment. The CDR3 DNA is TGTGTCAGAAGCTTAGAACGGGCACATGGCTACACCTTC. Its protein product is CVRSLERAHGYTF.